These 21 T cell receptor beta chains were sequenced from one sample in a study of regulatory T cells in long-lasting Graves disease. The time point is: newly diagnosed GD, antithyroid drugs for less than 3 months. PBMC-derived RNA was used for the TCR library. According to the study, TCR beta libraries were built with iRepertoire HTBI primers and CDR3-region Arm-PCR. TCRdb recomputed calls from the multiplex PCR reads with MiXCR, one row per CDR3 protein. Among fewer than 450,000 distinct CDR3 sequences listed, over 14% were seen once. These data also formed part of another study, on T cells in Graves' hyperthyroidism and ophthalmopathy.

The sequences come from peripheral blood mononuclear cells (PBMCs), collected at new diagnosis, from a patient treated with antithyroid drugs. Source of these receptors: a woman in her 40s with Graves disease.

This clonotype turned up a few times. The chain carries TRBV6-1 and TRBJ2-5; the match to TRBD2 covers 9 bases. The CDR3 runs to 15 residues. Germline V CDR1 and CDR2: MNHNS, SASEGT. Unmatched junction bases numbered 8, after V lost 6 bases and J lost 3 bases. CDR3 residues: CASSAGLASEETQYF. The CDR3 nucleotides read TGTGCCAGCAGCGCCGGACTAGCGAGTGAAGAGACCCAGTACTTC.

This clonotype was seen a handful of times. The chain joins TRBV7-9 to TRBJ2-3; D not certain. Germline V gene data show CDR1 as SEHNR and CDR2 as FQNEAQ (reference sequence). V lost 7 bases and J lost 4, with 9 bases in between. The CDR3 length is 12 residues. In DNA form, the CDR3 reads TGTGCCAGCAACAGCGTCGCAGATACGCAGTATTTT. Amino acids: CASNSVADTQYF.

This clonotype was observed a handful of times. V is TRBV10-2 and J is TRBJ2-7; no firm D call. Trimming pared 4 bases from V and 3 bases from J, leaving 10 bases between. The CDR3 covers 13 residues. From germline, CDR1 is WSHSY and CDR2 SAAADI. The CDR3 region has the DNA TGCGCCAGCAGTGGCGACGGAAACTACGAGCAGTACTTC. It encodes CASSGDGNYEQYF.

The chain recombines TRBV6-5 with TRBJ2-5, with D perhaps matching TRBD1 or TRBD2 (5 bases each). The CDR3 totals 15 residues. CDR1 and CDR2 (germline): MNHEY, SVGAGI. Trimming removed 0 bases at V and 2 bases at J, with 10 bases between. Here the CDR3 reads CASSYSRGPQETQYF. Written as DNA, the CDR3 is TGTGCCAGCAGTTACTCGAGGGGCCCACAAGAGACCCAGTACTTC.

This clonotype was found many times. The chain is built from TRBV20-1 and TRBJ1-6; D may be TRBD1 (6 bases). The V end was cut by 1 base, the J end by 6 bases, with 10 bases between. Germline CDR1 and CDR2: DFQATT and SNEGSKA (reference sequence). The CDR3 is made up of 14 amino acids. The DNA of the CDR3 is TGCAGTGCTAGAGGGACAGCAGTTAATTCACCCCTCCACTTT. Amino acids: CSARGTAVNSPLHF.

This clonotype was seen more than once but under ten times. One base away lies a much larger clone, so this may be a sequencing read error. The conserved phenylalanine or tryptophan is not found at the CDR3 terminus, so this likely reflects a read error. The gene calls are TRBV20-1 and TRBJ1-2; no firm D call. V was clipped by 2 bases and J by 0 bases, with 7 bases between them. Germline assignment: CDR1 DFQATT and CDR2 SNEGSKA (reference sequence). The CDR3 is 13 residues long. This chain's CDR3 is CSARLGSNYGYTL. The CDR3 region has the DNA TGCAGTGCTAGACTCGGTTCTAACTATGGCTACACCCTC.

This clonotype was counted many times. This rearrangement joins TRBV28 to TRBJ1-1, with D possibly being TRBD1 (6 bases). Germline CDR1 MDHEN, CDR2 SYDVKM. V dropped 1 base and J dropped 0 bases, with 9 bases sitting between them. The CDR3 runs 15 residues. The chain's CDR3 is CASSLLGQLNTEAFF. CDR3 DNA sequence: TGTGCCAGCAGTTTATTGGGACAATTGAACACTGAAGCTTTCTTT.

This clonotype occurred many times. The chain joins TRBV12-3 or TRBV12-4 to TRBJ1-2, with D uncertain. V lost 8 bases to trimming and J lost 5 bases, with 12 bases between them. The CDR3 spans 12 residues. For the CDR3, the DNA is TGTGCCAGCGGCAGTGGGGTGTATGGCTACACCTTC. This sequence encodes CASGSGVYGYTF.

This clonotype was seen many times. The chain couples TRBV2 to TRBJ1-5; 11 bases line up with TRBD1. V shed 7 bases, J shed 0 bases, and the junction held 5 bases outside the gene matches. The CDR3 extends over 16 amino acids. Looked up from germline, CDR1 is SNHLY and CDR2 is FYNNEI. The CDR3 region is CASKGQGAISNQPQHF. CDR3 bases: TGTGCCAGCAAAGGACAGGGGGCGATTAGCAATCAGCCCCAGCATTTT.

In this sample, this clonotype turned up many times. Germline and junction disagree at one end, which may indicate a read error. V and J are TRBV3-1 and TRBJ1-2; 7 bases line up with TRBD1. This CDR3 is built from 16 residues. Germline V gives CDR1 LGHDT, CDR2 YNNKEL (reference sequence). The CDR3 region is CASTQVLRGRRQGYTF. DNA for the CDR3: TGTGCCAGCACCCAAGTGTTGAGGGGGCGACGACAAGGCTACACCTTC. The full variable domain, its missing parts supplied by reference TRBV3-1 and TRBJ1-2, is DTAVSQTPKYLVTQMGNDKSIKCEQNLGHDTMYWYKQDSKKFLKIMFSYNNKELIINETVPNRFSPKSPDKAHLNLHINSLELGDSAVYFCASTQVLRGRRQGYTFGSGTRLTVV.

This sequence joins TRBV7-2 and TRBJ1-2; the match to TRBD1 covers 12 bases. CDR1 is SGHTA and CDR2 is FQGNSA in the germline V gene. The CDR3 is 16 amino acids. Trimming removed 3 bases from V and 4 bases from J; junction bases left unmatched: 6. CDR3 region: CASSLDRDRGRYGYTF. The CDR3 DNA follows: TGTGCCAGCAGCTTGGATCGGGACAGGGGGCGCTATGGCTACACCTTC.

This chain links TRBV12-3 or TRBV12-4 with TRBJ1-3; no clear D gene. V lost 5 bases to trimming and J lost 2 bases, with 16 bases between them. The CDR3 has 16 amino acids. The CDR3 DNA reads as TGTGCCAGCAGTCCCCGCGTCCGCCAGGCTGGAAACACCATATATTTT. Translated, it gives CASSPRVRQAGNTIYF.

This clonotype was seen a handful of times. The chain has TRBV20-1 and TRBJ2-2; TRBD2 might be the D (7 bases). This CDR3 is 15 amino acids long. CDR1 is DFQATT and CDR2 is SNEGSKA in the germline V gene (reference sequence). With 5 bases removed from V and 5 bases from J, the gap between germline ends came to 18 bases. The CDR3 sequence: CSALHGGRPTGELFF. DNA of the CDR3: TGCAGTGCTCTCCACGGGGGGCGGCCAACCGGGGAGCTGTTTTTT.

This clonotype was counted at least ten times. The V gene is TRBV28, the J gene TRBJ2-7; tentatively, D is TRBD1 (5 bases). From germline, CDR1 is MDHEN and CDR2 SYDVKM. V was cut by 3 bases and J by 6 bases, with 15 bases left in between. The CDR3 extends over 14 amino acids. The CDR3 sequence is CASSLTRTFTEQYF. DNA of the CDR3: TGTGCCAGCAGTTTGACCAGGACATTTACCGAGCAGTACTTC.

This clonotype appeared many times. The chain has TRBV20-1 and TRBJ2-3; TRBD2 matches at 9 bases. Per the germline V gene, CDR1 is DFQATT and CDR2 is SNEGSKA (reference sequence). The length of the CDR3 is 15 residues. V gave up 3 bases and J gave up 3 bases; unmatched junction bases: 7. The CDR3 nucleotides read TGCAGTGCTAGTGTGCGGGAGGGCCAGACAGATACGCAGTATTTT. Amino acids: CSASVREGQTDTQYF.

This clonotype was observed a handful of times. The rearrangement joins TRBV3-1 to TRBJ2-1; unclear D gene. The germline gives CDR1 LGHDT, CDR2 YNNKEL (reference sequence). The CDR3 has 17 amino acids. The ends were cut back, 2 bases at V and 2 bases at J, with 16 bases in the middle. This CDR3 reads CASSQHTGERPYNEQFF. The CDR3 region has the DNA TGTGCCAGCAGCCAACATACGGGCGAGAGACCCTACAATGAGCAGTTCTTC.

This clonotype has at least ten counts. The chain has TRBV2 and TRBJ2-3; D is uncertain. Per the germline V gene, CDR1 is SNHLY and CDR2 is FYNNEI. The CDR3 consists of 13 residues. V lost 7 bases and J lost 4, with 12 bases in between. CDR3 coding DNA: TGTGCCAGCACCCCCAGGATGGCAGATACGCAGTATTTT. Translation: CASTPRMADTQYF.

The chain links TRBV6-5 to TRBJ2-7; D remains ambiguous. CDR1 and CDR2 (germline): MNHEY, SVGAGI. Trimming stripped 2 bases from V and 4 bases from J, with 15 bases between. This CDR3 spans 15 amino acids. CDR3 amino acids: CASSYRATPTYEQYF. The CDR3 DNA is TGTGCCAGCAGTTACCGTGCGACTCCGACGTACGAGCAGTACTTC.

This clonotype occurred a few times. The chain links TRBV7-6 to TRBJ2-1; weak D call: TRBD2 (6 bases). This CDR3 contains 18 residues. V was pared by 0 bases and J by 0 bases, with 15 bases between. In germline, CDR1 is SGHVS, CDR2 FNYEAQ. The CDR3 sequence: CASSLAFVTRSSYNEQFF. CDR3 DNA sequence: TGTGCCAGCAGCTTAGCGTTCGTGACTAGGAGCTCCTACAATGAGCAGTTCTTC.

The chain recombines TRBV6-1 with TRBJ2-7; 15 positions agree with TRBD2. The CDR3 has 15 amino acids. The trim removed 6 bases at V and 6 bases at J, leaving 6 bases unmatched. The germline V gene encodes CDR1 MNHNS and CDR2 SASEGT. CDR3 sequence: CASRGTSGRTSEQYF. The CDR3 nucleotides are TGTGCCAGCAGAGGGACTAGCGGGAGGACATCCGAGCAGTACTTC.

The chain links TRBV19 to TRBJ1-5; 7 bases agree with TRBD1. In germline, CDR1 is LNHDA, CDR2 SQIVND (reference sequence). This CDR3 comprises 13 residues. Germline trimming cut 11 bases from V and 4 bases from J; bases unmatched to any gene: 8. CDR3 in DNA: TGTGCCTGTCGGGACAGCATGAATCAGCCCCAGCATTTT. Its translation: CACRDSMNQPQHF.